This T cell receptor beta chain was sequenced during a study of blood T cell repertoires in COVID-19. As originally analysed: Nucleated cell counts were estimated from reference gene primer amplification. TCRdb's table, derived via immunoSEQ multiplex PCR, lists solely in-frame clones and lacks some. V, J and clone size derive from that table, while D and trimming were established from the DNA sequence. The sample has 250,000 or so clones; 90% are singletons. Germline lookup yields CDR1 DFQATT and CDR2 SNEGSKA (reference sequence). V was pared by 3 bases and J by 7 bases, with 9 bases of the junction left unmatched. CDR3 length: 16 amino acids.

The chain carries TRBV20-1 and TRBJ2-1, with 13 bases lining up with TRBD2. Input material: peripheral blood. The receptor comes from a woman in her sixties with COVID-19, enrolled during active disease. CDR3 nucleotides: TGCAGTGCTAGTGAATGGAGACTAGCGGGGGGTAATGAGCAGTTCTTC. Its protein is CSASEWRLAGGNEQFF.